This passage covers 16 T cell receptor beta chains from one sample sequenced in a study of OX40 agonist ivuxolimab in advanced cancers. Sequenced by immunoSEQ multiplex PCR; TCRdb stores in-frame clones only, minus some. Of tens of thousands of clones listed, about nine tenths are singletons. The sample was CD4+ or CD8+ T cells sorted from blood, taken in a trial of the OX40 agonist ivuxolimab. These receptors were obtained from an adult with an advanced solid tumor such as melanoma, head and neck, liver or kidney cancer.

The chain uses TRBV5-4 and TRBJ2-3, with 8 positions matching TRBD1. This CDR3 is 16 amino acids long. Germline loops: CDR1 SGHNT, CDR2 YYREEE (reference sequence). The trim removed 5 bases at V and 1 base at J, leaving 9 bases unmatched. The CDR3 spells CASRVPGQVGTDTQYF. For the CDR3, the DNA is TGTGCCAGCAGGGTACCGGGACAGGTGGGCACAGATACGCAGTATTTT.

The chain is built from TRBV28 and TRBJ2-3, with 8 bases that match TRBD2. Germline lookup yields CDR1 MDHEN and CDR2 SYDVKM. V lost 5 bases to trimming and J lost 0 bases; unmatched junction nucleotides: 7. The CDR3 loop spans 16 amino acids. CDR3 in amino acids: CASSPTLAVSTDTQYF. CDR3 nucleotides: TGTGCCAGCAGTCCTACACTAGCGGTTAGCACAGATACGCAGTATTTT.

The rearrangement uses TRBV27 and TRBJ1-5, with unresolved D. This CDR3 contains 13 residues. V lost 6 bases and J lost 6, with 12 bases in between. Per germline, CDR1 MNHEY and CDR2 SMNVEV (reference sequence). CDR3 nucleotides: TGTGCCAGCAGCCCCTCTTCCGGTCAGCCCCAGCATTTT. Translating it yields CASSPSSGQPQHF.

This clone appeared once. V and J are TRBV9 and TRBJ1-6; D remains ambiguous. CDR3 length equals 12 residues. Deletions cut 3 bases from V and 15 bases from J, with 13 bases between. Germline loops: CDR1 SGDLS, CDR2 YYNGEE. The CDR3 DNA is TGTGCCAGCAGCGCGGAGGGAACTCTCCTCCACTTT. It encodes CASSAEGTLLHF.

V gene TRBV6-1 combines with J gene TRBJ2-2, with D possibly TRBD1 on 6 matching bases. Germline CDR1 reads MNHNS; CDR2 reads SASEGT. CDR3 length: 14 residues. V was pared by 3 bases and J by 4 bases, with 9 bases between. The CDR3 is CASSEGATTGELFF. CDR3 in DNA: TGTGCCAGCAGTGAGGGGGCAACCACCGGGGAGCTGTTTTTT.

There are a few counts of this clone. This chain links TRBV7-9 with TRBJ2-2; 8 nucleotides align to TRBD1. The germline gives CDR1 SEHNR, CDR2 FQNEAQ (reference sequence). The CDR3 runs 16 residues. Trimming removed 5 bases from V and 3 bases from J; junction bases left unmatched: 8. This CDR3 reads CASSRTGTGDTGELFF. The DNA of the CDR3 is TGTGCCAGCAGCAGGACCGGGACAGGAGACACCGGGGAGCTGTTTTTT. Full variable domain (remainder filled in from reference TRBV7-9 and TRBJ2-2): DTGVSQNPRHKITKRGQNVTFRCDPISEHNRLYWYRQTLGQGPEFLTYFQNEAQLEKSRLLSDRFSAERPKGSFSTLEIQRTEQGDSAMYLCASSRTGTGDTGELFFGEGSRLTVL.

This chain connects TRBV7-8 to TRBJ2-1; D is unclear. V dropped 2 bases and J dropped 5 bases, with 7 bases sitting between them. CDR1 is SGHVS, CDR2 FQNEAQ, per germline. The CDR3 has 13 residues. The CDR3 DNA is TGTGCCAGCAGCTTACCAGGCCACAATGAGCAGTTCTTC. This gives the protein CASSLPGHNEQFF.

This sequence joins TRBV28 and TRBJ2-7; 7 bases are shared with TRBD2. Germline CDR1 and CDR2: MDHEN and SYDVKM. The CDR3 runs to 14 residues. The ends lost 6 bases at V and 5 bases at J; junction bases unmatched: 10. CDR3 DNA sequence: TGTGCCAGCAGCCTGACCGGGACTAACGACGAGCAGTACTTC. Residues: CASSLTGTNDEQYF.

This chain connects TRBV19 to TRBJ1-5, with TRBD1 identical over 7 bases. The V gene's germline CDR1 is LNHDA and CDR2 SQIVND (reference sequence). The CDR3 is made up of 15 amino acids. V was clipped by 7 bases and J by 9 bases; unmatched bases: 15. This CDR3 is CASTPGTETVWPQHF. As DNA, the CDR3 is TGTGCCAGTACCCCCGGGACAGAAACTGTCTGGCCCCAGCATTTT.

The chain recombines TRBV11-1 with TRBJ2-3, with D possibly being TRBD1 (6 bases). This CDR3 has 15 amino acids. Germline V gene sequence: CDR1 SGHAT, CDR2 FQDESV (reference sequence). Trimming cost V 5 bases and J 1 base, with 13 bases left between them. CDR3 amino acids: CASSPTGSGTDTQYF. The CDR3 DNA is TGTGCCAGCAGCCCTACAGGGTCGGGCACAGATACGCAGTATTTT.

This chain's CDR3 is CASSLDGYTEAFF. The CDR3 region has the DNA TGTGCCAGCAGCTTAGACGGATACACTGAAGCTTTCTTT. The V call is TRBV7-6, the J call TRBJ1-1; D not resolved. Trimming shortened V by 1 base and J by 3 bases, and 6 bases separated the two germline ends. The CDR3 runs to 13 residues. Germline V gene lookup returns CDR1 SGHVS and CDR2 FNYEAQ.

This clone occurred a few times. This rearrangement joins TRBV2 to TRBJ1-1; TRBD1 matches 7 bases. Trimming cost V 9 bases and J 2 bases; bases outside gene matches: 9. The CDR3 length is 14 residues. CDR1 and CDR2 from the germline V gene are SNHLY and FYNNEI. The CDR3 is CARDTGTANTEAFF. The CDR3 nucleotides are TGTGCCAGGGATACCGGGACAGCCAACACTGAAGCTTTCTTT.

The chain combines TRBV13 with TRBJ2-5, with 7 nucleotides matching TRBD2. V shed 5 bases, J shed 6 bases, and the junction held 18 bases outside the gene matches. This CDR3 comprises 17 residues. Germline V gene data show CDR1 as PRHDT and CDR2 as FYEKMQ (reference sequence). The CDR3 DNA reads as TGTGCCAGCAGCCCAGCATGGGGGGGAGGGCCCGGAAAGACCCAGTACTTC. It yields the protein CASSPAWGGGPGKTQYF.

The V call is TRBV27, the J call TRBJ2-5, with D hard to call. Germline V gene lookup returns CDR1 MNHEY and CDR2 SMNVEV (reference sequence). Trimming took 2 bases from V and 4 from J, leaving 8 bases between them. CDR3 length: 13 residues. The CDR3 sequence: CASSLVWSETQYF. CDR3 in DNA: TGTGCCAGCAGTTTAGTCTGGTCAGAGACCCAGTACTTC.

The genes are TRBV5-1 and TRBJ2-2; 7 nucleotides match TRBD1. CDR3 length: 14 amino acids. Per the germline V gene, CDR1 is SGHRS and CDR2 is YFSETQ. Trimming cost V 3 bases and J 8 bases; bases outside gene matches: 7. CDR3 nucleotides: TGCGCCAGCAGCTGGACAGGTGGTTCGGGGGAGCTGTTTTTT. Protein sequence: CASSWTGGSGELFF.

The rearrangement joins TRBV2 to TRBJ2-5; D possibly matches TRBD1 or TRBD2 (5 bases each). The ends were cut back, 4 bases at V and 7 bases at J, with 22 bases in the middle. Germline CDR1 is SNHLY and CDR2 is FYNNEI. The CDR3 has 16 residues. This CDR3 is CASSGSGGRDSLTQYF. The CDR3 coding sequence is TGTGCCAGCAGTGGCAGTGGAGGCAGGGATTCGTTGACCCAGTACTTC.